These 18 T cell receptor beta chains came from one sample sequenced in a study of blood T cell repertoires in COVID-19. Clones were read by immunoSEQ multiplex PCR, and TCRdb kept only the in-frame ones, dropping some. The sample holds about 170,000 clones, around four fifths seen once. What was sequenced was PBMCs or T cells enriched from blood (not recorded which). These receptors came from a woman in her forties or fifties in a cohort exposed to, infected with or recovered from COVID-19 (not recorded which).

The chain has TRBV11-3 and TRBJ2-3, with D unclear. The CDR3 is 13 residues long. From germline, CDR1 is SGHNT and CDR2 YENEEA. Trimming pared 5 bases from V and 4 bases from J, leaving 10 bases between. The CDR3 protein is CASSTIAADTQYF. For the CDR3, the DNA is TGTGCCAGCAGCACTATAGCTGCAGATACGCAGTATTTT.

This chain uses TRBV5-1 with TRBJ2-5; D remains unclear. The CDR3 runs to 16 residues. Between the trimmed V and J ends, which lost 0 bases and 0 bases, there was a span of 12 bases. CDR1 and CDR2 from the germline V gene are SGHRS and YFSETQ. In nucleotides, the CDR3 is TGCGCCAGCAGCTTGGATGGGCTGCCGAACCAAGAGACCCAGTACTTC. Translated: CASSLDGLPNQETQYF.

V gene TRBV27 combines with J gene TRBJ2-7; D call uncertain. Between the trimmed V and J ends, which lost 3 bases and 0 bases, there was a span of 9 bases. CDR3 size: 14 residues. Germline CDR1 and CDR2: MNHEY and SMNVEV (reference sequence). CDR3 sequence reads: CASSLEPSSYEQYF. The CDR3 DNA sequence: TGTGCCAGCAGTTTGGAGCCAAGCTCCTACGAGCAGTACTTC.

The J gene is TRBJ2-3, the V gene TRBV25-1; 9 nucleotides line up with TRBD2. With 3 bases clipped from V and 3 bases from J, the junction kept 4 bases outside the gene matches. This CDR3 is 15 amino acids long. CDR1 and CDR2 from the germline V gene are MGHDK and SYGVNS. The CDR3 DNA is TGTGCCAGCAGTGACCTAGCGGGGCAAACAGATACGCAGTATTTT. This sequence encodes CASSDLAGQTDTQYF.

V is TRBV9 and J is TRBJ1-4; D is perhaps TRBD1 (5 bases). The CDR3 is made up of 16 amino acids. The germline V gene has CDR1 SGDLS and CDR2 YYNGEE. Trimming took 0 bases from V and 5 from J, leaving 14 bases between them. The CDR3 bases are TGTGCCAGCAGCGTAGGAGGCAGGGCGTTAAATGAAAAACTGTTTTTT. Translating it yields CASSVGGRALNEKLFF.

This chain joins TRBV10-1 and TRBJ1-1; TRBD1 aligns across 10 bases. V shed 7 bases and J 0 bases; nucleotides not matched to a gene: 14. CDR1 is WNHNN and CDR2 is SYGVQD in the germline V gene (reference sequence). The CDR3 covers 18 residues. The CDR3 bases are TGCGCCAGCATTTCGGGACAGGGGATAGGTGGGGTGAACACTGAAGCTTTCTTT. This translates into CASISGQGIGGVNTEAFF.

The chain carries TRBV15 and TRBJ1-3; 9 bases agree with TRBD1. The germline V gene has CDR1 LNHNV and CDR2 YYDKDF (reference sequence). The CDR3 totals 15 residues. J lost 3 bases, V lost 3 bases, and 3 bases had no gene match. The CDR3 here is CATSSTGGDGNTIYF. Written as DNA, the CDR3 is TGTGCCACCAGCAGTACAGGGGGCGATGGAAACACCATATATTTT.

The rearrangement links TRBV7-9 to TRBJ2-3; a possible D gene is TRBD2 (5 bases). Trimming pared 6 bases from V and 2 bases from J, leaving 18 bases between. The CDR3 extends over 16 amino acids. Germline V CDR1 and CDR2: SEHNR, FQNEAQ (reference sequence). CDR3 loop: CASSTLGWGDTDTQYF. CDR3 nucleotides: TGTGCCAGCAGTACCCTTGGTTGGGGAGACACAGATACGCAGTATTTT.

The chain employs TRBV5-5 and TRBJ1-5, with TRBD1 matching 9 bases. V gave up 4 bases and J gave up 6 bases; unmatched junction bases: 5. Germline assignment: CDR1 SGHKS and CDR2 YYEKEE (reference sequence). This CDR3 has 14 residues. The DNA of the CDR3 is TGTGCCAGCAGCCCAGAGGGACAGGGTCAGCCCCAGCATTTT. Protein: CASSPEGQGQPQHF.

The chain couples TRBV11-2 to TRBJ2-1; TRBD1 aligns across 9 bases. This CDR3 spans 16 amino acids. CDR1 and CDR2 from the germline V gene are SGHAT and FQNNGV. J lost 9 bases, V lost 5 bases, and 14 bases had no gene match. The CDR3 protein is CASSPRPGQGIGEQFF. CDR3 nucleotides: TGTGCCAGCAGCCCCCGCCCTGGACAGGGGATTGGTGAGCAGTTCTTC.

For the CDR3, the DNA is TGCAGCGTTGTAGGGGTACTAGCAGCAGATACGCAGTATTTT. As protein: CSVVGVLAADTQYF. The chain employs TRBV29-1 and TRBJ2-3, with D perhaps matching TRBD2 (6 bases). This CDR3 is built from 14 residues. V was shortened by 4 bases and J by 4 bases, with 15 bases between the two germline ends. Looked up from germline, CDR1 is SQVTM and CDR2 is ANQGSEA.

The chain's CDR3 is CATSDPASGAYEQYF. CDR3 in DNA: TGTGCCACCAGTGATCCGGCTAGCGGCGCCTACGAGCAGTACTTC. The chain is built from TRBV24-1 and TRBJ2-7, with 7 nucleotides matching TRBD2. This CDR3 spans 15 amino acids. Germline V CDR1 and CDR2: KGHDR, SFDVKD. Unmatched junction bases numbered 6, after V lost 3 bases and J lost 2 bases.

The V gene is TRBV20-1, the J gene TRBJ1-1; D is undetermined. This CDR3 is built from 11 residues. Germline values: CDR1 DFQATT, CDR2 SNEGSKA (reference sequence). CDR3 nucleotides: TGCAGCGGGGAAGTTCGGGGTGAAGCTTTCTTT. Translated, it gives CSGEVRGEAFF.

V usage is TRBV10-3 and J usage is TRBJ1-6, with 10 bases matching TRBD1. The CDR3 is 20 residues long. The trim removed 4 bases at V and 10 bases at J, leaving 22 bases unmatched. Germline V gives CDR1 ENHRY, CDR2 SYGVKD. CDR3 sequence (DNA): TGTGCCATCAGTGCTTTACGAGGGGGACAGGGGATCGTTTCGGGCTCACCCCTCCACTTT. This codes for CAISALRGGQGIVSGSPLHF.

This chain links TRBV27 with TRBJ2-3; 8 bases fit TRBD2. Per germline, CDR1 MNHEY and CDR2 SMNVEV (reference sequence). This CDR3 spans 15 amino acids. The trim removed 7 bases at V and 6 bases at J, leaving 12 bases unmatched. The CDR3 DNA reads TGTGCCAGCACTCCCATCAGCGGGAGAGGCGATACGCAGTATTTT. Its translation: CASTPISGRGDTQYF.

This clone has more than one count but fewer than ten. The chain uses TRBV5-1 and TRBJ2-7, with 7 nucleotides matching TRBD2. V lost 4 bases, J lost 3 bases, and 10 bases stayed unmatched. Looked up from germline, CDR1 is SGHRS and CDR2 is YFSETQ. The CDR3 length is 15 residues. The CDR3 region is CASSGMERGHYEQYF. CDR3 bases: TGCGCCAGCAGCGGAATGGAGCGGGGCCACTACGAGCAGTACTTC.

The chain carries TRBV12-3 or TRBV12-4 and TRBJ1-1; D not certain. The CDR3 consists of 13 residues. V was cut by 3 bases and J by 1 base, with 6 bases left in between. The CDR3 DNA reads as TGTGCCAGCAGTTTTAACGGGAACACTGAAGCTTTCTTT. This gives the protein CASSFNGNTEAFF.

The V call is TRBV5-4, the J call TRBJ1-5; D is unresolved. V was shortened by 0 bases and J by 7 bases, with 8 bases between the two germline ends. The CDR3 extends over 13 amino acids. Per germline, CDR1 SGHNT and CDR2 YYREEE (reference sequence). Written as DNA, the CDR3 is TGTGCCAGCAGCTTGGAGAGGAACCAGCCCCAGCATTTT. As protein: CASSLERNQPQHF.